This entry is about one T cell receptor beta chain. This CDR3 is also generated by other DNA sequences in the sample. This sample is drawn from a study of blood T cell repertoires in COVID-19. The overall study: In each case, the material was cDNA or gDNA derived from T cells, B-cell-depleted T cells, or PBMCs.

Profiled with immunoSEQ multiplex PCR; TCRdb holds only in-frame clones, not every one. The repertoire holds about 300,000 clones, with around 89% as singletons. With 5 bases removed from V and 0 bases from J, the gap between germline ends came to 9 bases. The CDR3 covers 14 residues. From germline, CDR1 is SGHRS and CDR2 YFSETQ. Sequences were obtained from peripheral blood. The receptor comes from a man aged 40-50 years with acute or convalescent COVID-19. This chain joins TRBV5-1 and TRBJ1-3; D is possibly TRBD1 (5 bases). CDR3 in DNA: TGCGCCAGCAGTCTCACAGGCTCTGGAAACACCATATATTTT. Translated, it gives CASSLTGSGNTIYF.